This T cell receptor (beta chain) was identified during a study of T-cell reconstitution after alpha-beta-depleted transplantation in children (TCRdb year 2016). General notes on the study: Using TCR repertoire profiling, the study followed T-cell immune reconstitution in a quantitative way in children after TCRalphabeta/CD19-depleted allogeneic hematopoietic cell transplantation.

Worth noting for this clonotype: Its antigen target is currently unknown. No much larger clone exists at a distance of one base, and base qualities are not known.

The CDR3 spans 13 residues, from the cysteine through the phenylalanine. The read is trimmed to its CDR3 DNA, 39 bases read in frame from base 1. CDR1 DFQATT and CDR2 SNEGSKA are derived from the germline V gene (reference sequence). Deletion took 3 bases off V and 7 bases off J, with a span of 13 bases between the germline ends. The method was PCR. Reads for this sample came from an Illumina HiSeq 2500. To normalize quantification of the TCRbeta repertoire, the TCR libraries were built with molecular barcoding that relied on unique molecular identifiers. The raw public reads went through TCRdb reprocessing: fastp at Q25, MiXCR clone calling, in-frame beta chains kept. Rows merge per CDR3 protein into single entries with the most common DNA and genes. The sample includes approximately 270,000 distinct CDR3 sequences, with 9.5% to 10% observed a single time. Over 9% of the sample lies in the top ten.

Sample: PBMCs from the stem cell graft donor, taken from the stem cell graft. This clonotype was sampled from a human donor who donated a stem cell graft to a child with SCID. Rearrangement joined TRBV20-1 to TRBJ2-1; no D gene can be assigned with confidence. The nucleotide sequence is given as TGCAGTGCTAGTTACCGTGGGGTGAATGAGCAGTTCTTC. It codes for CSASYRGVNEQFF.